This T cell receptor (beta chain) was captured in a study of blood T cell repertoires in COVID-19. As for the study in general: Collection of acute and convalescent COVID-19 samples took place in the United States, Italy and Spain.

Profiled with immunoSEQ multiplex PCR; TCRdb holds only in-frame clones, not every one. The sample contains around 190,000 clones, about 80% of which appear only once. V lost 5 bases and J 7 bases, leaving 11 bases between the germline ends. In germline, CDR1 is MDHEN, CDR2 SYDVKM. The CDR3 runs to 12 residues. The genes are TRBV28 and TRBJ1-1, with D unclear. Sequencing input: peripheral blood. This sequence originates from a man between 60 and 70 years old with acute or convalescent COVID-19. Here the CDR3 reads CASSLGLIEAFF. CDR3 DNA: TGTGCCAGCAGTCTAGGACTAATTGAAGCTTTCTTT.